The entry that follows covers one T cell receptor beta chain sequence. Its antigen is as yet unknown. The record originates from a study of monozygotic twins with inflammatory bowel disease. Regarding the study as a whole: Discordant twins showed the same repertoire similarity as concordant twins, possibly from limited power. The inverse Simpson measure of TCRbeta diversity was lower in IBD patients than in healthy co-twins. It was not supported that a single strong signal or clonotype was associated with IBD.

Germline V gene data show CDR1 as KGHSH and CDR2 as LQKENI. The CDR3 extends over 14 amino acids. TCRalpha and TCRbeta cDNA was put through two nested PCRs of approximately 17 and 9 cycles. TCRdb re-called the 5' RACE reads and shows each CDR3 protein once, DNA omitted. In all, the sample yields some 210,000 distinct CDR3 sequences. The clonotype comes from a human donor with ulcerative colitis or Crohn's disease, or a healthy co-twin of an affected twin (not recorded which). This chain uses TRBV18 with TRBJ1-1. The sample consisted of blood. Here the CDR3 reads CASSSTPQNTEAFF.